One sample yielded the 7 T cell receptor beta chains listed below, sequenced in a study of blood T cells in healthy people across ages. Together with a sample-barcoded 5' primer, a J-beta primer mix was included in a second PCR lasting roughly 6 to 12 cycles. TCRdb reprocessed the 5' RACE reads with MiXCR, giving one entry per CDR3 protein. The profile shows 780,000 or so distinct CDR3 sequences, 45% to 70% of them singletons. The sequencing input was blood. These receptors were collected from a man aged 35-49 years in good health.

The rearrangement uses TRBV28 and TRBJ2-1; 11 nucleotides agree with TRBD2. Germline V lookup: CDR1 MDHEN, CDR2 SYDVKM. The V segment lost 6 bases and the J segment 7 bases; nucleotides outside the gene matches: 2. The CDR3 totals 13 residues. The CDR3 is CASRTSGRNEQFF. CDR3 sequence (DNA): TGTGCCAGCAGAACTAGCGGGAGAAATGAGCAGTTCTTC.

The gene calls are TRBV4-2 and TRBJ2-1; TRBD2 matches 14 bases. V dropped 0 bases and J dropped 12; count of bases not matched to a gene: 16. The CDR3 has 19 residues. Germline V gives CDR1 LGHNA, CDR2 YNFKEQ. CDR3 loop: CASSQEWRSGTSGRVGQFF. DNA for the CDR3: TGTGCCAGCAGCCAAGAGTGGCGGAGTGGGACTAGCGGGAGAGTAGGGCAGTTCTTC.

The CDR3 DNA follows: TGTGCCAGCAGTTTTTACGGCCAGTCTGGGGCCAACGTCCTGACTTTC. Its protein is CASSFYGQSGANVLTF. V usage is TRBV28 and J usage is TRBJ2-6; unclear D gene. The V end was cut by 3 bases, the J end by 1 base, with 10 bases between. Germline CDR1 and CDR2: MDHEN and SYDVKM. This CDR3 spans 16 amino acids. The full variable domain, completed using reference TRBV28 and TRBJ2-6, is DVKVTQSSRYLVKRTGEKVFLECVQDMDHENMFWYRQDPGLGLRLIYFSYDVKMKEKGDIPEGYSVSREKKERFSLILESASTNQTSMYLCASSFYGQSGANVLTFGAGSRLTVL.

The chain carries TRBV5-1 and TRBJ2-1; TRBD2 aligns across 12 bases. V was clipped by 3 bases and J by 8 bases; unmatched bases: 15. The germline V gene encodes CDR1 SGHRS and CDR2 YFSETQ. There are 18 residues in the CDR3. CDR3 sequence (DNA): TGCGCCAGCAGCTGGCTAGCGGGAGGGAGTAAAACCTCCTATGAGCAGTTCTTC. Its protein product is CASSWLAGGSKTSYEQFF.

Regarding this clonotype: This may come from a read error, since a much larger clone is one base off. The chain has TRBV7-3 and TRBJ2-6; TRBD1 matches 11 bases. Germline V gives CDR1 SGHTA, CDR2 FQGTGA. The CDR3 has 19 amino acids. Written as DNA, the CDR3 is TGTGCCAGCAGCCCAAAGGACAGGGGGCGCCCCTTTGGGACCAACGTCCTGACTTTC. Its translation: CASSPKDRGRPFGTNVLTF.

This chain joins TRBV7-3 and TRBJ1-5; tentative D call: TRBD1 (5 bases). The V gene lost 9 bases and the J gene lost 7 bases, with 10 bases spanning the gap. The CDR3 has 11 residues. Germline lookup yields CDR1 SGHTA and CDR2 FQGTGA. The CDR3 loop reads CASSRGQPQHF. DNA for the CDR3: TGTGCCAGTTCCCGGGGGCAGCCCCAGCATTTT.

The chain recombines TRBV5-1 with TRBJ1-1; TRBD1 matches at 8 bases. The CDR3 consists of 15 residues. V lost 4 bases to trimming and J lost 0 bases; unmatched junction nucleotides: 5. Germline V gives CDR1 SGHRS, CDR2 YFSETQ. The DNA for the CDR3 is TGCGCCAGCAGCGATAGGGACAGGATGAACACTGAAGCTTTCTTT. This sequence encodes CASSDRDRMNTEAFF.